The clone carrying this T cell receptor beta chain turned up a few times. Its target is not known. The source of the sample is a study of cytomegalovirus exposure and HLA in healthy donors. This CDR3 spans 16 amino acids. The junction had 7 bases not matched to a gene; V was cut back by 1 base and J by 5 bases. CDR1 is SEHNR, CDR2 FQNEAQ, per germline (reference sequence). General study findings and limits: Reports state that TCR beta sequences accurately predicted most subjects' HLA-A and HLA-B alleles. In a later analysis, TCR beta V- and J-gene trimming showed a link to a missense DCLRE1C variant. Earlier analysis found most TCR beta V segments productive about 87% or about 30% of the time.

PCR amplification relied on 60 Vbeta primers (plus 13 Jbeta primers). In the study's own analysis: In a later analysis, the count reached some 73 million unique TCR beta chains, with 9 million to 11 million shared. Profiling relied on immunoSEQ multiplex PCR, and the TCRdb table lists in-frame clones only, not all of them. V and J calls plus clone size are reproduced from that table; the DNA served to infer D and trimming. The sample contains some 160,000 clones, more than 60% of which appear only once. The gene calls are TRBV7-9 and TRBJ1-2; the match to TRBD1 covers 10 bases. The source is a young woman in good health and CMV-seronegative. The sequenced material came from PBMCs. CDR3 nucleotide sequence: TGTGCCAGCAGCTTAGAGGAGACAGGGGGCCTTTATGGCTACACCTTC. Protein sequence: CASSLEETGGLYGYTF.